This T cell receptor (beta chain) was recorded in a study of cytomegalovirus exposure and HLA in healthy donors. Study-wide results and limits: TCR beta V- and J-gene trimming, according to a later analysis, was linked to a missense DCLRE1C variant.

This clone turned up a few times. The antigen is unknown. The CDR3 sequence is 14 residues long. Germline V gene sequence: CDR1 SGHVS, CDR2 FNYEAQ. V lost 5 bases and J 6 bases, leaving 17 bases between the germline ends. This PCR relied on a set of 60 Vbeta primers and 13 Jbeta primers. TCRdb's table, derived via immunoSEQ multiplex PCR, lists solely in-frame clones and lacks some. The sample has approximately 140,000 clones; about three quarters are singletons. The chain links TRBV7-6 to TRBJ2-7; possibly TRBD2 for D (6 bases). The TCR sequence derives from a human donor in good health. Sequencing was done on a sample of PBMCs. The CDR3 DNA sequence: TGTGCCAGCAGCGCGGGGAGAACTTACGTCGAGCAGTACTTC. It encodes CASSAGRTYVEQYF. Supplemented by reference TRBV7-6 and TRBJ2-7, the full variable domain reads GAGVSQSPRYKVTKRGQDVALRCDPISGHVSLYWYRQALGQGPEFLTYFNYEAQQDKSGLPNDRFSAERPEGSISTLTIQRTEQRDSAMYRCASSAGRTYVEQYFGPGTRLTVT.